This TCR beta chain was recovered during a study of cytomegalovirus exposure and HLA in healthy donors (dated by TCRdb to about 2017). A note on the overall study: An earlier analysis of several hundred of the donors reported about 300 Gb of sequence data and 117 million unique TCR beta sequences obtained from about 200 million T cells. Around 320 gigabases of sequencing data and approximately 93 million unique TCR sequences were included in an early release covering 500 to 750 HLA-typed donors. The genetic ancestry cluster associated with self-reported Caucasian donors included approximately 85% of the roughly 360 genotyped donors. The aim of the study was to test whether cataloging public T cell receptors could identify signatures of past pathogen exposure. The T cell repertoires of some 700 subjects were profiled by immunosequencing and related to cytomegalovirus serostatus. Besides the first cohort of about 730 subjects, a separate validation cohort made up of 120 different subjects was used. To predict cytomegalovirus infection status, the study brought together high-throughput TCR immunosequencing, statistical association of individual TCRs with disease status, and machine learning. A later analysis re-analyzed previously published TCR beta repertoires from roughly 690 donors and added high-resolution HLA genotyping to study TCR occurrence patterns. Rather than drawing on any new phenotypic data, the later analysis identified candidate immune exposures from TCR beta sequences and the way those sequences occurred across donors. An earlier analysis of approximately 500 of the donors applied high-throughput TCR beta sequencing to assess whether each TCR beta V gene segment acted as functional or pseudogenic. Alongside the repertoire data, information on donor age, sex, ethnicity and CMV serostatus was compiled. A later genetic analysis took genome-wide SNP genotypes for about three fifths of the 666 donors and used that subset as a discovery cohort. All discovery cohort repertoires had been generated on a single sequencing platform. Class I and class II HLA loci were covered by the typing at four-digit resolution. Typing coverage differed by locus: A, B, C, DRB1 and DQB1 were typed in roughly 629-630 donors, DQA1 in about 560, DPA1 in 600 to 610, and DPB1 in around 490. Because of strong linkage in the cohort, a few DR-DQ haplotypes were treated as single units for association and clustering. Among about 410 genotyped donors of the cohort, an average of approximately 200,000 unique TCR beta nucleotide sequences was sequenced per donor, of which 15% to 20% were non-productive. What the research found in general, with its limitations: According to a later analysis, most CMV-associated TCR beta chains appeared to be HLA-restricted, and the HLA associations seemed to be driven largely by CMV exposure. Some IMGT-functional V segments, including TRBV6-2 and TRBV6-3, could not be told apart with the 87-base-pair reads, so those segments were excluded. Broadly in line with IMGT annotations, most TCR beta V segments showed up in productive rearrangements about 87% or about 30% of the time in an earlier analysis of approximately 640 of the donors. For the cohort, immune exposure information was limited to CMV serostatus. The study gave a list of some 150 TCR beta chains associated with cytomegalovirus. The earlier analysis of 587 of the donors excluded some 15 rarely observed V segments, including chromosome 9 orphons, because counts were too low. This cohort had only TCR beta chains sequenced, and the lack of alpha or paired-chain data limited which features could be detected. Strong co-occurrence of HLA alleles, especially DR and DQ, made assigning TCR associations to individual alleles difficult. A later analysis found that TCR association rates varied across HLA loci, with DRB1 alleles showing the most associated TCRs and HLA-C alleles the fewest. Compared with equally common non-associated chains, HLA-associated TCR beta chains in a later analysis were more clonally expanded and had lower generation probabilities. According to a later analysis, parvovirus B19, influenza, CMV and Epstein-Barr virus appeared linked to several top co-occurrence clusters. Most TCR sequences were seen in very few donors, while some public TCRs were found in many individuals. In vitro tests confirmed that three of the cytomegalovirus-associated TCR beta chains recognize cytomegalovirus antigens. A further reported finding was that TCR beta sequences accurately predicted the HLA-A and HLA-B alleles for most subjects in the first cohort. According to the authors, the approach could potentially be generalized to other disease states and immunological phenotypes. In both the original and validation cohorts, the classifier was reported to diagnose cytomegalovirus status with high specificity and sensitivity. Sequencing depth was assumed to be roughly uniform across donors in the presence/absence analyses, though that assumption may not hold. Linkage disequilibrium might explain the correlated functional status among segregating V segments, but an unknown experimental factor could not be ruled out. A later analysis associated roughly 17,000 TCR beta sequences with specific HLA alleles at a false discovery rate of 0.05. Because HLA typing was missing for some donors at each locus, association tests included only the typed subset. V-gene and J-gene trimming of TCR beta chains was associated with a missense DCLRE1C variant in a later genetic analysis, and the association was replicated in an independent cohort. A cluster of highly shared sequence variants was judged likely to represent a technical artifact of the sequencing pipeline. In a later genetic analysis, fewer N-insertions in productive TCRs were reported among donors in an Asian-associated ancestry cluster than the roughly 640-donor mean.

The cohort consisted of hundreds of healthy bone marrow donors. Cohort members were all nominally healthy when sampled, although unrecorded immune exposures were likely present. The donor was CMV seronegative and was included in the group of hundreds of seronegative cohort members. Every donor gave a peripheral blood sample, and the peripheral blood mononuclear cells from that sample were used for TCR beta sequencing. The Qiagen DNeasy Blood Extraction Kit was used to extract genomic DNA from the blood cell samples. CDR3 length: 14 amino acids, cysteine to phenylalanine. The retained sequence is limited to the CDR3, 42 bases, with the frame set at the first base. Per the germline V gene (reference sequence), SEHNR is the CDR1 and FQNEAQ is the CDR2. The junction shows trimming of 3 bases on V and 2 bases on J, plus 8 bases between the germline ends. The library was obtained by the immunoSEQ multiplex PCR assay. For the multiplex PCR, a mixture combining 60 forward primers for TCR Vbeta segments and 13 reverse primers for TCR Jbeta segments was used. The CDR3 region of rearranged TCR beta genes was amplified from genomic DNA with a multiplex PCR assay. The amplified TCR beta libraries were sequenced on the Illumina HiSeq System as 87-base-pair reads. The study's processing was this. In a later analysis, tens of millions of unique TCR beta chains were counted across the 650 to 700 repertoires, and about 9.9 million of these chains were shared by at least two donors. To remove PCR and sequencing errors, raw reads were error-corrected and collapsed into unique sequences using a nearest-neighbor algorithm that merged closely related sequences. To assign V, D and J gene segments, CDR3 sequences were aligned to IMGT reference sequences. For a sequence to be retained, a match of at least six nucleotides to both a V gene segment and a J gene segment was required. A rearrangement counted as productive if the CDR3 had no stop codons and remained in frame with V and J, and every other rearrangement counted as non-productive. CDR3 was defined by IMGT convention, running from the second conserved V-encoded cysteine to the conserved J-encoded phenylalanine. Sequences without an unambiguous match to a single V gene segment were excluded from the earlier analysis of a few hundred of the donors. In an earlier analysis of a few hundred of the donors, V segments were called functional above 56.7% productive rearrangements and were called segregating when the between-donor standard deviation exceeded 5%. A statistical classification framework was built for diagnosing cytomegalovirus status from the catalog of TCR beta chain sequences. A later analysis assigned V and J genes by comparing TCR nucleotide sequences with IMGT/GENE-DB human TR gene sequences. The TCRdist pipeline was used in a later analysis to assign CDR3 sequences and most-parsimonious VDJ recombination scenarios. In a later analysis, each TCR beta chain was defined by its CDR3 amino acid sequence together with its V-gene family, and reads lacking a unique V-gene family were excluded. To address suspected cross-contamination and a sequencing artifact, a later analysis removed approximately 600 highly shared, low-generation-probability nucleotide sequences. In a later analysis, a clonal expansion index was calculated for each public chain from normalized within-repertoire ranks of inferred template counts. In a later analysis, generation probabilities were computed using a VDJ recombination model fitted to out-of-frame rearrangements, and the results were checked against IGoR. A later analysis scored TCR-TCR, TCR-HLA and TCR-CMV co-occurrence with hypergeometric tests, applying a repertoire-size bias correction to TCR pairs. A later analysis estimated false discovery rates by permuting HLA or CMV assignments 20 times. In a later analysis, co-occurring TCRs were grouped using DBSCAN, and TCRdist sequence similarity was added for clustering within HLA-allele-positive subsets. For co-occurrence clustering, repertoires with fewer than 30,000 or more than 120,000 public chains were excluded, along with about five repertoires with anomalous nucleotide sharing. Entries here come from immuneACCESS through TCRdb and include only in-frame sequences with V and J called. Some clones fail to appear in such tables; in the studies checked, an unresolved V gene covers under half of the shortfall, and the cause of the remainder is unknown. That table furnishes V, J and clone size, whereas the DNA furnished D and trimming. In all, the sample holds tens of thousands of clones, and about 75% of those were seen once. 2% to 2.5% of the sample belongs to the ten largest clones.

About this clone itself: What antigen it recognizes has not been identified. It has no much larger one-base neighbor in the sample; base qualities were not kept.

This chain is built from TRBV7-9 and TRBJ1-3; TRBD1 could be the D gene, as 6 bases match. This receptor was obtained from a man aged 40-55 years in good health and CMV-seronegative. Sequencing was done on a sample of PBMCs. The CDR3 reads as follows: CASSFQGTGNTIYF. Here is the DNA: TGTGCCAGCAGCTTCCAGGGGACTGGAAACACCATATATTTT.